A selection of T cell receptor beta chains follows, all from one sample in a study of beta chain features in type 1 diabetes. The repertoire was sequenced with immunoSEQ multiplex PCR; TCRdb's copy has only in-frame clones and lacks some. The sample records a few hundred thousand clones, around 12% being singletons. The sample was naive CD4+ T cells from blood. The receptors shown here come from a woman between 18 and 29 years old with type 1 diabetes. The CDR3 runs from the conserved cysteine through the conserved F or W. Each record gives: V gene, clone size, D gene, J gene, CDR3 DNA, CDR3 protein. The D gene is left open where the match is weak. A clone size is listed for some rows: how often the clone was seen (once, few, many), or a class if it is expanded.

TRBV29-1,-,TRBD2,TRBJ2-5,TGCAGCGTTGGACGGGAGGAGGAAGGGACCCAGTACTTC,CSVGREEEGTQYF
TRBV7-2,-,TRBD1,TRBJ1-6,TGTGCCAGCAGCTTAAGACAGGGGGCCGGGAATTCACCCCTCCACTTT,CASSLRQGAGNSPLHF
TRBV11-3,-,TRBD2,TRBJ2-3,TGTGCCAGCAGAGCCGGACTAGCGACAGATACGCAGTATTTT,CASRAGLATDTQYF
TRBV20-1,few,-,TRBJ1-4,TGCAGTGCGACAACCGGAGAAAAACTGTTTTTT,CSATTGEKLFF
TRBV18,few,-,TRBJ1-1,TGTGCCAGCTCCCCGGGGAGGCCTGGGAGGAACACTGAAGCTTTCTTT,CASSPGRPGRNTEAFF
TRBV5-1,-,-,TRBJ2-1,TGCGCCAGCAGCTTGGGGAGCTTAGCCTCCTACAATGAGCAGTTCTTC,CASSLGSLASYNEQFF
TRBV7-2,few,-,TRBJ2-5,TGTGCCAGCAGCTTATATCAAGAGACCCAGTACTTC,CASSLYQETQYF
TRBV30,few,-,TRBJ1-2,TGTGCCTGGAGTGGGACACCAAATGGCTACACCTTC,CAWSGTPNGYTF
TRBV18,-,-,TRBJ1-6,TGTGCCAGCTCACCAAGGAGCTCCTATAATTCACCCCTCCACTTT,CASSPRSSYNSPLHF
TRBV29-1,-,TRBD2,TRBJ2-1,TGCAGCGGCGGGGGACTCTACAATGAGCAGTTCTTC,CSGGGLYNEQFF
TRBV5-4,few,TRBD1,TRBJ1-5,TGTGCCAGCAGCGTTGACAGGGTCGATCAGCCCCAGCATTTT,CASSVDRVDQPQHF
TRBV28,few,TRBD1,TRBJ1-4,TGTGCCAGCAGTCCCGGACAGGGGGGCGAAAAACTGTTTTTT,CASSPGQGGEKLFF
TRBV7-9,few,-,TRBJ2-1,TGTGCCAGCAGCTTATTCCGAGGAAGAGTGGATGAGCAGTTCTTC,CASSLFRGRVDEQFF
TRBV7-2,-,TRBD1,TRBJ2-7,TGTGCCAGCAGCTTCGTCATGGGGACAGGGATGGACGAGCAGTACTTC,CASSFVMGTGMDEQYF
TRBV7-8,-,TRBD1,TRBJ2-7,TGTGCCAGCAGCCGCGGACAGGGCAGGGAGCAGTACTTC,CASSRGQGREQYF
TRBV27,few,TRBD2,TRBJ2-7,TGTGCCAGCAACTTTACCACTAGCGGGTTCTCGGACTACGAGCAGTACTTC,CASNFTTSGFSDYEQYF
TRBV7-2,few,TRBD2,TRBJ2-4,TGTGCCAGCAGCTTTCTAGCGGGAGGAGCCAAAAACATTCAGTACTTC,CASSFLAGGAKNIQYF
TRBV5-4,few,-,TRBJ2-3,TGTGTCGTGGGGGGTCCAACGGGCACAGATACGCAGTATTTT,CVVGGPTGTDTQYF
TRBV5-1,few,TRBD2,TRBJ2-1,TGCGCCAGCAGCCCCGCTAGCGGGAGGGGAAATGAGCAGTTCTTC,CASSPASGRGNEQFF
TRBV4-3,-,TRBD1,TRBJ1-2,TGCGCCAGCAGCCAAGCAAGAGGGGGCGGCTATGGCTACACCTTC,CASSQARGGGYGYTF
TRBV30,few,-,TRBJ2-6,TGTGCCTGGAGTGGGCTTTTTCCTGGGGCCAACGTCCTGACTTTC,CAWSGLFPGANVLTF
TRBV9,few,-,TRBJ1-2,TGTGCCAGCAGCGTAGACCAGGGCCACTATGGCTACACCTTC,CASSVDQGHYGYTF
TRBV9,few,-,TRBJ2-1,TGTGCCAGCAGCGTAGGGGGTAGCGTGAACAATGAGCAGTTCTTC,CASSVGGSVNNEQFF
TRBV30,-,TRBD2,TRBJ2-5,TGTGCCTGGAGTGTGGGGGGGCAAGAGACCCAGTACTTC,CAWSVGGQETQYF
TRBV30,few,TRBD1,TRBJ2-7,TGTGCCTGGAGTGTAATCGGGACAGTGAAAAGCTCCTACGAGCAGTACTTC,CAWSVIGTVKSSYEQYF
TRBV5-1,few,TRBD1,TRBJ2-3,TGCGCCAGCAGCCCGGGGACAGACACGCAGTATTTT,CASSPGTDTQYF
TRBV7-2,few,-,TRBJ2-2,TGTGCCAGCACGGGTTTGTCCGGGGAGCTGTTTTTT,CASTGLSGELFF
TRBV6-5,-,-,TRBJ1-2,TGTGCCAGCAGTTACTCCCGGGTTGGCTACACCTTC,CASSYSRVGYTF
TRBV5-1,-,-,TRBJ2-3,TGCGCCAGCAGCTATATTACAGGGAGTACAGATACGCAGTATTTT,CASSYITGSTDTQYF
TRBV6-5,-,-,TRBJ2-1,TGTGCCAGCAGCCGACAGTATCCCTACAATGAGCAGTTCTTC,CASSRQYPYNEQFF
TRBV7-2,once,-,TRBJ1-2,TGTGCCAGCAGCCGAGAGGCGTATGGCTACACCTTC,CASSREAYGYTF
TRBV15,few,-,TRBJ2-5,TGTGCCACCAGCAGGGCCCTTAGAGCGGGCGGAGTTCAAGAGACCCAGTACTTC,CATSRALRAGGVQETQYF
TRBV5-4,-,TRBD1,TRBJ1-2,TGTGCCAGCAGCACCTGGACAGGGGAAGGCTACACCTTC,CASSTWTGEGYTF
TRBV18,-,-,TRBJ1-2,TGTGCCAGCTCACCAATCAGGGATACTAACTATGGCTACACCTTC,CASSPIRDTNYGYTF
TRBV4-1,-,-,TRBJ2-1,TGCGCCAGCAGCCAAGAAGGCCAGGGCGGAAATGAGCAGTTCTTC,CASSQEGQGGNEQFF
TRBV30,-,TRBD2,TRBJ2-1,TGTGCCTACGGTAGCGGGGGGAGATACAATGAGCAGTTCTTC,CAYGSGGRYNEQFF
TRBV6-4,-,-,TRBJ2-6,TGTGCCAGCAGAAAAGACAGTTACGGGGCCAACGTCCTGACTTTC,CASRKDSYGANVLTF
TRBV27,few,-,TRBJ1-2,TGTGCCAGCAGTCGCATAACCGGGAACGGCTACACCTTC,CASSRITGNGYTF
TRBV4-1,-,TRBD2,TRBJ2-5,TGCGCCAGCAGCCAAGAAGGTAGCGGGAAGCCTCAAGAGACCCAGTACTTC,CASSQEGSGKPQETQYF
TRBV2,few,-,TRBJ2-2,TGTGCCAGCGTTCCTCGTCATTTGAGTACGAACACCGGGGAGCTGTTTTTT,CASVPRHLSTNTGELFF
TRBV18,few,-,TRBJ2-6,TGTGCCAGCTCACCACCGATGAGTACCGGGGCCAACGTCCTGACTTTC,CASSPPMSTGANVLTF
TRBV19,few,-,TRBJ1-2,TGTGCCAGTAGTGGACGGACAGTTTCTAACTATGGCTACACCTTC,CASSGRTVSNYGYTF